The 32 T cell receptor beta chains below all came from one sample that was sequenced in a study of Ad26.COV2.S vaccination and SARS-CoV-2 variants. Treatment noted: about 20 received Ad26.COV2.S at low or high dose, single or two shots; about 5 received placebo; per-sample allocation not given. Specimen acquisition occurred on day 63 following the initial vaccine or placebo injection. TCRdb's copy holds only in-frame clones and misses some; the assay was immunoSEQ multiplex PCR. The table lists fewer than 300,000 clones, more than 75% of them singletons, with more than 2.5% in the top ten. The specimen was peripheral blood, collected in a trial of Ad26.COV2.S vaccine versus placebo. These receptor sequences come from a person aged 18 to 65 who received the Ad26.COV2.S COVID-19 vaccine or a placebo.

The chain couples TRBV29-1 to TRBJ1-2; D unresolved. The CDR3 is 10 amino acids. Per germline, CDR1 SQVTM and CDR2 ANQGSEA. V lost 7 bases to trimming and J lost 7 bases, with 10 bases between them. The CDR3 is CSAGEGGYTF. CDR3 DNA sequence: TGCAGCGCTGGAGAGGGTGGCTACACCTTC.

The DNA of the CDR3 is TGTGCCAGCAGCTTATTGGCTAGCGGGGGGACAGATACGCAGTATTTT. Translation: CASSLLASGGTDTQYF. V is TRBV7-9 and J is TRBJ2-3, with 11 bases matching TRBD2. From germline, CDR1 is SEHNR and CDR2 FQNEAQ (reference sequence). CDR3 size: 16 residues. Germline trimming cut 2 bases from V and 3 bases from J; bases unmatched to any gene: 4.

CDR3 loop: CASSPRTGDGYTF. As DNA, the CDR3 is TGTGCCAGCAGTCCCCGGACAGGGGATGGCTACACCTTC. The chain is built from TRBV27 and TRBJ1-2, with TRBD1 identical over 9 bases. The germline CDR1 and CDR2 sequences are MNHEY and SMNVEV (reference sequence). This CDR3 region has 13 residues. The junction had 4 bases not matched to a gene; V was cut back by 5 bases and J by 6 bases.

The chain employs TRBV19 and TRBJ2-7, with D possibly TRBD2 on 6 matching bases. The ends were cut back, 5 bases at V and 4 bases at J, with 15 bases in the middle. The V gene's germline CDR1 is LNHDA and CDR2 SQIVND (reference sequence). The CDR3 extends over 14 amino acids. The CDR3 here is CASSQGGAEYEQYF. The CDR3 DNA follows: TGTGCCAGTAGTCAAGGCGGGGCTGAGTACGAGCAGTACTTC.

This chain connects TRBV7-9 to TRBJ1-2; no definite D call. Per germline, CDR1 SEHNR and CDR2 FQNEAQ (reference sequence). The V end was cut by 5 bases, the J end by 4 bases, with 14 bases between. CDR3 length equals 14 residues. The CDR3 spells CASSRLEYSYGYTF. For the CDR3, the DNA is TGTGCCAGCAGCCGTTTGGAATACAGCTATGGCTACACCTTC. Full variable domain (rest looked up from reference TRBV7-9 and TRBJ1-2): DTGVSQNPRHKITKRGQNVTFRCDPISEHNRLYWYRQTLGQGPEFLTYFQNEAQLEKSRLLSDRFSAERPKGSFSTLEIQRTEQGDSAMYLCASSRLEYSYGYTFGSGTRLTVV.

The chain uses TRBV4-3 and TRBJ1-2, with TRBD1 matching over 7 bases. The CDR3 is made up of 16 amino acids. CDR1 and CDR2 (germline): LGHNA, YSLEER. Trimming removed 1 base from V and 2 bases from J; junction bases left unmatched: 7. CDR3 amino acids: CASSQAHRGSNYGYTF. The CDR3 DNA sequence: TGCGCCAGCAGCCAAGCGCACAGGGGTTCGAACTATGGCTACACCTTC.

This clone has a single count. V usage is TRBV7-2 and J usage is TRBJ1-4; D uncertain. Germline V lookup: CDR1 SGHTA, CDR2 FQGNSA. Trimming took off 0 bases at V and 5 bases at J, with 13 bases between the two ends. CDR3 length: 16 amino acids. The CDR3 DNA sequence: TGTGCCAGCAGCTTAGCGCGGGTACGGGGAAATGAAAAACTGTTTTTT. Amino acid sequence: CASSLARVRGNEKLFF.

The chain uses TRBV7-6 and TRBJ2-2; TRBD1 aligns across 7 bases. Germline V gives CDR1 SGHVS, CDR2 FNYEAQ. The CDR3 covers 13 residues. Trimming cost V 5 bases and J 6 bases; bases outside gene matches: 3. Here the CDR3 reads CASSRGQAGELFF. CDR3 bases: TGTGCCAGCAGCCGAGGACAGGCCGGGGAGCTGTTTTTT.

The rearrangement joins TRBV15 to TRBJ1-1, with D perhaps TRBD1 (5 bases). V was clipped by 6 bases and J by 4 bases, with 12 bases between them. The CDR3 runs 13 residues. Germline CDR1 reads LNHNV; CDR2 reads YYDKDF (reference sequence). The CDR3 DNA follows: TGTGCCACCAGTTCCGGGAGGGGCACTGAAGCTTTCTTT. This translates into CATSSGRGTEAFF.

This clone was detected only once. This chain joins TRBV7-9 and TRBJ1-1; D remains unclear. Trimming removed 1 base at V and 3 bases at J, with 9 bases between. CDR1 is SEHNR, CDR2 FQNEAQ, per germline (reference sequence). The CDR3 has 14 residues. CDR3 sequence reads: CASSLVSPHTEAFF. The CDR3 DNA reads as TGTGCCAGCAGCTTAGTGTCCCCTCACACTGAAGCTTTCTTT. The whole variable domain, filled in from reference TRBV7-9 and TRBJ1-1, reads DTGVSQNPRHKITKRGQNVTFRCDPISEHNRLYWYRQTLGQGPEFLTYFQNEAQLEKSRLLSDRFSAERPKGSFSTLEIQRTEQGDSAMYLCASSLVSPHTEAFFGQGTRLTVV.

V usage is TRBV4-2 and J usage is TRBJ1-2, with D perhaps matching TRBD1 (5 bases). V lost 0 bases, J lost 6 bases, and 14 bases lay in between. The CDR3 length is 15 residues. Germline lookup yields CDR1 LGHNA and CDR2 YNFKEQ. In DNA, the CDR3 is TGTGCCAGCAGCCAAGATAAAAGGGGCTATGATGGCTACACCTTC. Its protein is CASSQDKRGYDGYTF.

The J gene is TRBJ2-1, the V gene TRBV7-9; D is possibly TRBD1 (6 bases). Per germline, CDR1 SEHNR and CDR2 FQNEAQ (reference sequence). The length of the CDR3 is 16 residues. V was trimmed by 0 bases and J by 5 bases, leaving 14 bases between them. The CDR3 loop is CASSLASRGRDNEQFF. In DNA form, the CDR3 reads TGTGCCAGCAGCTTAGCTAGCAGGGGACGGGACAATGAGCAGTTCTTC.

The CDR3 spells CASTGLADSGVEYF. The CDR3 DNA reads as TGTGCCAGCACGGGACTAGCGGATTCCGGGGTGGAGTACTTC. The V and J genes are TRBV2 and TRBJ2-7; 11 bases match TRBD2. The germline CDR1 and CDR2 sequences are SNHLY and FYNNEI. This CDR3 comprises 14 residues. With V trimmed by 7 bases and J by 11 bases, 13 bases remained unmatched.

The chain uses TRBV5-1 and TRBJ2-7; D is possibly TRBD2 (6 bases). The CDR3 totals 15 residues. The V end lost 3 bases, the J end lost 2 bases, and 15 bases lay between the germline ends. Germline-derived CDR1 and CDR2 are SGHRS and YFSETQ. CDR3 in DNA: TGCGCCAGCAGCTCAGGAGGGCAGCGAACCTACGAGCAGTACTTC. Amino acids: CASSSGGQRTYEQYF.

V is TRBV9 and J is TRBJ1-2; the D is unclear. Germline V gene sequence: CDR1 SGDLS, CDR2 YYNGEE. This CDR3 spans 17 amino acids. V lost 0 bases and J lost 0, with 15 bases in between. This CDR3 is CASSVGVGFGSNYGYTF. CDR3 bases: TGTGCCAGCAGCGTAGGGGTGGGGTTCGGGTCTAACTATGGCTACACCTTC. Full variable domain (rest looked up from reference TRBV9 and TRBJ1-2): DSGVTQTPKHLITATGQRVTLRCSPRSGDLSVYWYQQSLDQGLQFLIQYYNGEERAKGNILERFSAQQFPDLHSELNLSSLELGDSALYFCASSVGVGFGSNYGYTFGSGTRLTVV.

The V and J genes are TRBV28 and TRBJ1-5; D remains ambiguous. CDR3 size: 13 residues. Germline lookup yields CDR1 MDHEN and CDR2 SYDVKM. The V gene lost 1 base and the J gene lost 2 bases, with 3 bases spanning the gap. The CDR3: CASSLFGNQPQHF. CDR3 nucleotide sequence: TGTGCCAGCAGTTTATTTGGCAATCAGCCCCAGCATTTT.

The chain combines TRBV29-1 with TRBJ2-3; D is uncertain. There are 13 residues in the CDR3. Trimming pared 7 bases from V and 0 bases from J, leaving 11 bases between. Germline loops: CDR1 SQVTM, CDR2 ANQGSEA. CDR3 amino acids: CSGQRLSTDTQYF. The CDR3 region has the DNA TGCAGCGGACAAAGACTTAGCACAGATACGCAGTATTTT.

The J gene is TRBJ1-2, the V gene TRBV7-8; the D gene is possibly TRBD1 (6 bases). The germline V gene encodes CDR1 SGHVS and CDR2 FQNEAQ. Trimming left V 10 bases short and J 3 bases short, with 12 bases between. The CDR3 loop spans 12 amino acids. CDR3 region: CATLKGDYGYTF. The CDR3 nucleotides read TGTGCCACCCTTAAGGGGGACTATGGCTACACCTTC.

V gene TRBV7-6 combines with J gene TRBJ2-1, with D possibly being TRBD1 (5 bases). Germline CDR1 SGHVS, CDR2 FNYEAQ. Deletions cut 1 base from V and 4 bases from J, with 11 bases between. This CDR3 has 15 amino acids. The CDR3, as DNA: TGTGCCAGCAGCTTAGTGGCAGGGTCGTACAATGAGCAGTTCTTC. It specifies CASSLVAGSYNEQFF.

This sequence joins TRBV7-2 and TRBJ1-1, with 9 bases aligning to TRBD1. This CDR3 has 13 residues. Germline V gene data show CDR1 as SGHTA and CDR2 as FQGNSA. Losses at the gene ends were 6 bases for V and 4 bases for J; bases not matched to a gene: 3. The CDR3 DNA is TGTGCCAGCAGGATGACAGGGGGCACTGAAGCTTTCTTT. Amino acids: CASRMTGGTEAFF.

This chain links TRBV6-2 or TRBV6-3 with TRBJ1-1; 8 bases fit TRBD1. The CDR3 totals 16 residues. Germline V gene sequence: CDR1 MNHEY, CDR2 SVGEGT. J was trimmed by 4 bases and V by 0 bases; bases with no gene match: 7. The CDR3 loop is CASSYSQGATVTEAFF. The DNA of the CDR3 is TGTGCCAGCAGTTACTCCCAGGGGGCTACGGTCACTGAAGCTTTCTTT.

This sequence joins TRBV7-8 and TRBJ2-2, with 8 bases fitting TRBD2. CDR3 length: 18 amino acids. Germline CDR1 and CDR2: SGHVS and FQNEAQ. The trim removed 5 bases at V and 2 bases at J, leaving 13 bases unmatched. The chain's CDR3 is CASSREVSGGSNTGELFF. The DNA for the CDR3 is TGTGCCAGCAGCCGAGAAGTGAGCGGGGGATCAAACACCGGGGAGCTGTTTTTT.

This chain links TRBV28 with TRBJ2-1, with a possible D match to TRBD2 (5 bases). Germline CDR1 and CDR2: MDHEN and SYDVKM. CDR3 length equals 13 residues. V gave up 4 bases and J gave up 13 bases, with 17 bases separating them. CDR3 protein: CASSSDLTGYQFF. In DNA, the CDR3 is TGTGCCAGCAGTTCCGACTTGACGGGGTATCAGTTCTTC.

The V call is TRBV30, the J call TRBJ1-2, with D possibly being TRBD1 (6 bases). The CDR3 is 22 amino acids. V lost 2 bases to trimming and J lost 3 bases, with 37 bases between them. Germline loops: CDR1 GTSNPN, CDR2 SVGIG (reference sequence). The CDR3 region has the DNA TGTGCCTGGAGTTCCACCTCCAGGGGATTGGCTGGATGGAATCTGGGGTACTATGGCTACACCTTC. Amino acid sequence: CAWSSTSRGLAGWNLGYYGYTF.

V and J are TRBV5-1 and TRBJ2-1; 7 bases fit TRBD1. CDR1 is SGHRS and CDR2 is YFSETQ in the germline V gene. This CDR3 is built from 13 residues. V dropped 4 bases and J dropped 9; count of bases not matched to a gene: 7. The CDR3 DNA follows: TGCGCCAGCAGCCTCAGGGGGTCGGCTGAGCAGTTCTTC. Amino acid sequence: CASSLRGSAEQFF.

The chain couples TRBV6-1 to TRBJ2-2; the match to TRBD2 covers 12 bases. The CDR3 covers 17 residues. Trimming at V came to 2 bases and at J to 7 bases, leaving 8 bases not matched to a gene. The germline V gene encodes CDR1 MNHNS and CDR2 SASEGT. CDR3 sequence: CASSEQPLAGGFGELFF. CDR3 coding DNA: TGTGCCAGCAGTGAACAACCCCTAGCGGGAGGGTTCGGGGAGCTGTTTTTT.

This clone has a single count. Other DNA variants within this sample encode the same CDR3. This chain uses TRBV5-1 with TRBJ2-2; tentatively, D is TRBD1 (6 bases). CDR3 length: 14 residues. Germline lookup yields CDR1 SGHRS and CDR2 YFSETQ. Deletions cut 4 bases from V and 5 bases from J, with 12 bases between. Written as DNA, the CDR3 is TGCGCCAGCAGCCTAACAGGGAGTACCGGGGAGCTGTTTTTT. This encodes CASSLTGSTGELFF.

The chain employs TRBV7-8 and TRBJ2-2; no reliable D call. V was pared by 3 bases and J by 0 bases, with 8 bases between. The CDR3 has 15 amino acids. The germline V gene encodes CDR1 SGHVS and CDR2 FQNEAQ. DNA of the CDR3: TGTGCCAGCAGCTTTCCCAGTGCGAACACCGGGGAGCTGTTTTTT. Translation: CASSFPSANTGELFF. The full variable domain, with the rest looked up from reference TRBV7-8 and TRBJ2-2, is GAGVSQSPRYKVAKRGQDVALRCDPISGHVSLFWYQQALGQGPEFLTYFQNEAQLDKSGLPSDRFFAERPEGSVSTLKIQRTQQEDSAVYLCASSFPSANTGELFFGEGSRLTVL.

V gene TRBV7-2 combines with J gene TRBJ2-2; the D is unclear. V gave up 2 bases and J gave up 2 bases, with 3 bases separating them. Germline-derived CDR1 and CDR2 are SGHTA and FQGNSA. The length of the CDR3 is 13 residues. The CDR3 region is CASSLRNTGELFF. CDR3 sequence (DNA): TGTGCCAGCAGCTTACGAAACACCGGGGAGCTGTTTTTT.

The V and J genes are TRBV27 and TRBJ2-7; 9 positions agree with TRBD1. CDR3 length equals 15 residues. In germline, CDR1 is MNHEY, CDR2 SMNVEV (reference sequence). Trimming at V came to 5 bases and at J to 6 bases, leaving 11 bases not matched to a gene. The CDR3 here is CASSLNLRQGVEQYF. CDR3 nucleotide sequence: TGTGCCAGCAGTCTCAACCTTCGACAGGGGGTCGAGCAGTACTTC.

The chain is built from TRBV20-1 and TRBJ2-1; D is uncertain. V was clipped by 6 bases and J by 10 bases, with 10 bases between them. Per germline, CDR1 DFQATT and CDR2 SNEGSKA (reference sequence). This CDR3 contains 10 residues. The DNA of the CDR3 is TGCAGTGCCAAATATAAAGAGCAGTTCTTC. Translating gives CSAKYKEQFF.

The J gene is TRBJ2-2, the V gene TRBV30, with D possibly called TRBD1 or TRBD2 (6 bases each). Trimming removed 4 bases at V and 7 bases at J, with 13 bases between. Germline CDR1 GTSNPN, CDR2 SVGIG (reference sequence). The CDR3 has 13 residues. The CDR3 spells CAWTLQGGGELFF. The DNA for the CDR3 is TGTGCCTGGACTTTACAGGGAGGCGGGGAGCTGTTTTTT.